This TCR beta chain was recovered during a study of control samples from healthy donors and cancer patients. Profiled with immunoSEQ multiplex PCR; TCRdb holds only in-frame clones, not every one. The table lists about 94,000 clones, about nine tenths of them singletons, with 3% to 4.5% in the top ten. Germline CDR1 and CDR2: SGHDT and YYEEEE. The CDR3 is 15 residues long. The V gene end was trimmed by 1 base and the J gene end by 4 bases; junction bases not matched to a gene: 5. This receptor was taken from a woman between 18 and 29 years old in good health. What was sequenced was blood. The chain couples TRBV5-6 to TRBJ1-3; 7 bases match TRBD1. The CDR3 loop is CASSLTGDAGNTIYF. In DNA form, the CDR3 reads TGTGCCAGCAGCTTGACAGGGGATGCAGGAAACACCATATATTTT.